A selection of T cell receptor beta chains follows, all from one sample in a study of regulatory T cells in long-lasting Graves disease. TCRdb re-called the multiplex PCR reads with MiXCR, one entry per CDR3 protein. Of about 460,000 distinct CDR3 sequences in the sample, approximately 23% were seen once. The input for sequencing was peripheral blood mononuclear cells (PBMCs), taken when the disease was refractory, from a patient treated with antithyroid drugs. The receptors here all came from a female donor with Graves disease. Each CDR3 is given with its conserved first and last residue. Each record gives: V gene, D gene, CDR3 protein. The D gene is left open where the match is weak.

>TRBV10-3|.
CAISPTGPNGYTF
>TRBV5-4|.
CASSLQGVAYEQYF
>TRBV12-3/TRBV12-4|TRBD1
CASSLERGQVAYEQYF
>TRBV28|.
CASTRGVNTEAFF
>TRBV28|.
CASSLWAVSSYEQYF
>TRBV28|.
CASRRDQPQHF
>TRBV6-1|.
CASSLYGASNNQPQHF
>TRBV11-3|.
CASSLKTDTQYF
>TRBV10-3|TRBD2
CTISAVTSGAYEQYF
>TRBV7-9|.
CASGMTRPRNTQYF
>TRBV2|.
CASSTRDQNEKLFF
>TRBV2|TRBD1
CASSKRQGDIKGYGYTF
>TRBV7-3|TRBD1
CASSLGQNPGYGYTF
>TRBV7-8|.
CASSAARVGAYEQYF
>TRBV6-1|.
CATLQLRHRSYEQYF
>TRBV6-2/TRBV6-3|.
CASSYVPTVTPYEQYF
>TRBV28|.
CATTKPSANTGELFF
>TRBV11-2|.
CASSPRGGRFKNIQYF
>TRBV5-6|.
CASSETSAAGQYF
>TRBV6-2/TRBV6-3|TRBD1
CASSLQGWAGELFF
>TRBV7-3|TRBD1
CASSSGQAAEQYF
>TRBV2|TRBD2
CASTPTASGSYEQFF
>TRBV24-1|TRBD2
CATSDLSGGETQYF
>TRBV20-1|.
CSARDTRGGGYTF
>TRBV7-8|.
CASSLGGTNEAFF
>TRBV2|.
CASSVPGAYEQYF
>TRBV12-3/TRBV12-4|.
CASWGGFLNEKLFF
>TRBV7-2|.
CASSSLTTKSAGNTIYF
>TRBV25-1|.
CASSDTRPAVNTEAFF